This T cell receptor (beta chain) appears in the sequencing data of a study of PD-L1 blockade in urothelial cancer. Study-wide context: About 90% of the roughly 29 patients were males with bladder-origin urothelial cancer.

A spike-in of synthetic TCR analog templates was added to each PCR. Using immunoSEQ multiplex PCR, the repertoire was profiled, and TCRdb retains in-frame clones only, with some absent. The repertoire includes about 47,000 clones, roughly four fifths of them detected once, and approximately 1.9% sits in the top ten. Trimming took 4 bases from V and 8 from J, leaving 18 bases between them. The CDR3 has 14 residues. Germline lookup yields CDR1 SGHRS and CDR2 YFSETQ. Time point meaning: pretreatment peripheral blood. The receptor comes from a man aged 50 or older with urothelial cancer. The rearrangement uses TRBV5-1 and TRBJ1-2; maybe TRBD1 (5 bases). The sequencing used PBMCs, collected around atezolizumab (anti-PD-L1) treatment. CDR3 region: CASSVQGTPMGYTF. The CDR3 region has the DNA TGCGCCAGCAGCGTCCAGGGTACGCCTATGGGCTACACCTTC.